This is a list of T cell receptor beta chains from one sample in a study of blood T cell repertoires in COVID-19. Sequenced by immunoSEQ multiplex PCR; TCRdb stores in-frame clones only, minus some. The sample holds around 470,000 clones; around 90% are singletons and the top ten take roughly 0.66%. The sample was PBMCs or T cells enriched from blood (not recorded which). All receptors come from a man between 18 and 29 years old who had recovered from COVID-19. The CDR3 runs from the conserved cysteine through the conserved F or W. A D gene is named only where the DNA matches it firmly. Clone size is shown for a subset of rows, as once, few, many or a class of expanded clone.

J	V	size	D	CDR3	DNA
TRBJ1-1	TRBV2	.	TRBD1	CASTYDDRGEAFF	TGTGCCAGCACCTACGATGACAGGGGAGAAGCTTTCTTT
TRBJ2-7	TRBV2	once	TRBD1	CASSVPQGALEQYF	TGTGCCAGCAGTGTTCCACAGGGGGCTTTAGAGCAGTACTTC
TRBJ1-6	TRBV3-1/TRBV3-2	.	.	CASSQDWTGGVGNSPLHF	TGTGCCAGCAGCCAAGATTGGACCGGGGGGGTGGGTAATTCACCCCTCCACTTT
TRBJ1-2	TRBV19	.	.	CASSFDLAANYGYTF	TGTGCCAGTAGTTTCGACTTGGCGGCGAACTATGGCTACACCTTC
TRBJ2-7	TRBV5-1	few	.	CASSGRMDGEQYF	TGCGCCAGCAGCGGCAGGATGGATGGGGAGCAGTACTTC
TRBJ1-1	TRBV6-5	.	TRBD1	CANTRQGVINTEAFF	TGTGCCAACACACGACAGGGGGTGATAAACACTGAAGCTTTCTTT
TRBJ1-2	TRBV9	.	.	CASSVVPDGGLGYTF	TGTGCCAGCAGCGTAGTACCGGACGGAGGTCTAGGCTACACCTTC
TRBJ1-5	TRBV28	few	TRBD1	CASTTTGGGQPQHF	TGTGCCAGCACCACTACAGGGGGCGGCCAGCCCCAGCATTTT
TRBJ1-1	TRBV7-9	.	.	CASSLEGVNTEAFF	TGTGCCAGCAGCTTAGAGGGGGTGAACACTGAAGCTTTCTTT
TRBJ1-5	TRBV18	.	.	CASSRQDQPQHF	TGTGCCAGCTCACGGCAGGATCAGCCCCAGCATTTT
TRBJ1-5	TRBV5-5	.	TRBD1	CASSVGQGDQPQHF	TGTGCCAGCAGCGTGGGACAGGGCGATCAGCCCCAGCATTTT
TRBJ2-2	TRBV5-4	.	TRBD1	CASSTGGKSVTGELFF	TGTGCCAGCAGCACAGGGGGGAAAAGCGTCACCGGGGAGCTGTTTTTT
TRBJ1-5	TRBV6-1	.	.	CASSENRVQPQHF	TGTGCCAGCAGTGAAAACAGGGTCCAGCCCCAGCATTTT
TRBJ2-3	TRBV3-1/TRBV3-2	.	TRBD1	CASSHQGQTGTDTQYF	TGTGCCAGCAGCCACCAGGGACAGACAGGCACAGATACGCAGTATTTT
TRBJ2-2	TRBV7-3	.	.	CASSSDTGELFF	TGTGCCAGCAGCTCAGACACCGGGGAGCTGTTTTTT
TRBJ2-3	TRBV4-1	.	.	CASSQPRTKRTDTQYF	TGCGCCAGCAGCCAGCCCCGCACAAAACGCACAGATACGCAGTATTTT
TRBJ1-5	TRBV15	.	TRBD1	CATSHGDRDQPQHF	TGTGCCACCAGCCACGGGGACAGGGATCAGCCCCAGCATTTT
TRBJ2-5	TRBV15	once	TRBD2	CATSRDPLGLVETQYF	TGTGCCACCAGCAGAGATCCGCTGGGACTAGTCGAGACCCAGTACTTC
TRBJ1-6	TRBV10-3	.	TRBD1	CAISESGRGRSPLHF	TGTGCCATCAGTGAGTCTGGCAGGGGGCGGTCACCCCTCCACTTT
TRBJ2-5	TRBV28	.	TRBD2	CASSGNPPGRVETQYF	TGTGCCAGCAGCGGAAACCCACCCGGGAGGGTGGAGACCCAGTACTTC
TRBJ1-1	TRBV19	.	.	CASSIPLNTEAFF	TGTGCCAGTAGTATCCCGTTGAACACTGAAGCTTTCTTT
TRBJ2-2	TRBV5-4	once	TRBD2	CASSSRAGGNTGELFF	TGTGCCAGCAGCTCTCGGGCGGGAGGGAACACCGGGGAGCTGTTTTTT
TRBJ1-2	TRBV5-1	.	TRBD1	CASSLGQGGQDYGYTF	TGCGCCAGCAGCTTGGGACAGGGGGGTCAAGACTATGGCTACACCTTC
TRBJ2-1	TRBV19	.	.	CASSSLEYNEQFF	TGTGCCAGTAGTTCTCTAGAGTACAATGAGCAGTTCTTC
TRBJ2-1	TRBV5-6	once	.	CASSLNSLQTYYVKQFF	TGTGCCAGCAGCTTGAACTCTCTACAGACCTATTATGTTAAGCAGTTCTTC
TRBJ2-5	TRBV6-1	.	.	CASSEQKETQYF	TGTGCCAGCAGTGAACAGAAAGAGACCCAGTACTTC
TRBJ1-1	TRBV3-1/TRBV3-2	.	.	CASSPRAITPNTEAFF	TGTGCCAGCAGCCCCAGGGCAATAACCCCGAACACTGAAGCTTTCTTT
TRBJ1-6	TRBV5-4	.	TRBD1	CASSGQGYNSPLHF	TGTGCCAGCAGTGGACAGGGATATAATTCACCCCTCCACTTT
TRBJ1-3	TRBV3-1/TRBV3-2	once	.	CASSQDSGSGNTIYF	TGTGCCAGCAGCCAAGATTCAGGGTCAGGAAACACCATATATTTT
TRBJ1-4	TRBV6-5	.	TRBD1	CASSYRGTLEKLFF	TGTGCCAGCAGCTACAGGGGTACCCTTGAAAAACTGTTTTTT
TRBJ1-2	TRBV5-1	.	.	CASSLRAGENYGYTF	TGCGCCAGCAGCTTGAGGGCAGGGGAGAACTATGGCTACACCTTC
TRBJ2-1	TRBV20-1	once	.	CSSPGDNEQFF	TGCAGTTCCCCCGGGGACAATGAGCAGTTCTTC
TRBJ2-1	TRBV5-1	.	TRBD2	CASSWTGTSSSGEQFF	TGCGCCAGCAGCTGGACCGGGACTAGCAGCTCCGGCGAGCAGTTCTTC
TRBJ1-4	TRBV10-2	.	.	CASSDYVYEKLFF	TGCGCCAGCAGTGATTATGTTTATGAAAAACTGTTTTTT
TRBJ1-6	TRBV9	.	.	CASSVVGGVGSPLHF	TGTGCCAGCAGCGTAGTAGGAGGGGTTGGGTCACCCCTCCACTTT
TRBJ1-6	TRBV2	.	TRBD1	CASSPDRVESPLHF	TGTGCCAGCAGCCCGGACAGGGTCGAATCACCCCTCCACTTT
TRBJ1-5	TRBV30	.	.	CAWTQGSTDQPQHF	TGTGCCTGGACTCAGGGGTCTACAGATCAGCCCCAGCATTTT
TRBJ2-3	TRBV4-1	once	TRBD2	CASSHGLAGITSTDTQYF	TGCGCCAGCAGCCACGGACTAGCGGGAATAACTAGCACAGATACGCAGTATTTT
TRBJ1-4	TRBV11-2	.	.	CASSLAPATNEKLFF	TGTGCCAGCAGCTTAGCCCCGGCAACTAATGAAAAACTGTTTTTT
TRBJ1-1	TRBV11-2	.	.	CASSFGGFMNTEAFF	TGTGCCAGCAGCTTTGGTGGCTTCATGAACACTGAAGCTTTCTTT
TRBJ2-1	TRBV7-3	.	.	CASSITDSYNEQFF	TGTGCCAGCAGCATAACGGACAGCTACAATGAGCAGTTCTTC
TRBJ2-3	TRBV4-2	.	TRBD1	CASSQDDRGYTDTQYF	TGTGCCAGCAGCCAAGATGACAGGGGATACACAGATACGCAGTATTTT
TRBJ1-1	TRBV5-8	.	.	CASSLSGRGAGNTEAFF	TGTGCCAGCAGCTTGTCCGGTCGGGGGGCTGGGAACACTGAAGCTTTCTTT
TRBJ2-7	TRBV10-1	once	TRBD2	CASSESPSGPYEQYF	TGCGCCAGCAGTGAATCCCCTAGCGGACCCTACGAGCAGTACTTC
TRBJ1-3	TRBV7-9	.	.	CASSPYSLGNTIYF	TGTGCCAGCAGCCCTTACTCTCTCGGAAACACCATATATTTT
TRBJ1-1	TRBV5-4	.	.	CASSLGQAVVTAEAFF	TGTGCCAGCAGCTTGGGACAGGCCGTCGTTACGGCTGAAGCTTTCTTT